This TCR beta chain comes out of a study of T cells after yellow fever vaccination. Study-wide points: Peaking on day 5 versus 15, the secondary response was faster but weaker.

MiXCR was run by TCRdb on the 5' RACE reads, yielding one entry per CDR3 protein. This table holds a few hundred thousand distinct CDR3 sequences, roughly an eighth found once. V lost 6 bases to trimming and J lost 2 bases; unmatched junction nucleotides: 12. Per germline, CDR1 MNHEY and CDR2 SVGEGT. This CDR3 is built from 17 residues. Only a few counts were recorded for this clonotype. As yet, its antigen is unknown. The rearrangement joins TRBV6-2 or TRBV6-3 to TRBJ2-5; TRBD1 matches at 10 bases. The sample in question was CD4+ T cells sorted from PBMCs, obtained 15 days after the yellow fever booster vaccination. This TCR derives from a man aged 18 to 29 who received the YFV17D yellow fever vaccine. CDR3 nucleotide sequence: TGTGCCAGCAGGCGCACCGGGACAGGGGTGCGACAAGAGACCCAGTACTTC. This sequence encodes CASRRTGTGVRQETQYF.